Given below is one TCR beta chain in context. Data came from immunoSEQ multiplex PCR; TCRdb stores just in-frame clones and leaves some out. The top ten clones hold approximately 14% of a sample with under 70,000 clones, over 75% of them seen once. This sample was taken from a study of PD-L1 blockade in urothelial cancer. Time point of the sample: pretreatment peripheral blood. J gave up 6 bases and V 4 bases, and 10 bases lay outside the gene matches. Germline CDR1 is SEHNR and CDR2 is FQNEAQ (reference sequence). The CDR3 contains 15 residues. The sequences come from PBMCs, collected around atezolizumab (anti-PD-L1) treatment. The gene calls are TRBV7-9 and TRBJ2-7; TRBD2 agrees at 9 bases. This receptor was identified in a man between 65 and 79 years old with urothelial cancer. The CDR3 DNA follows: TGTGCCAGCAGCTGGGGGACTAGCCAGTGGGGCGAGCAGTACTTC. Protein: CASSWGTSQWGEQYF.